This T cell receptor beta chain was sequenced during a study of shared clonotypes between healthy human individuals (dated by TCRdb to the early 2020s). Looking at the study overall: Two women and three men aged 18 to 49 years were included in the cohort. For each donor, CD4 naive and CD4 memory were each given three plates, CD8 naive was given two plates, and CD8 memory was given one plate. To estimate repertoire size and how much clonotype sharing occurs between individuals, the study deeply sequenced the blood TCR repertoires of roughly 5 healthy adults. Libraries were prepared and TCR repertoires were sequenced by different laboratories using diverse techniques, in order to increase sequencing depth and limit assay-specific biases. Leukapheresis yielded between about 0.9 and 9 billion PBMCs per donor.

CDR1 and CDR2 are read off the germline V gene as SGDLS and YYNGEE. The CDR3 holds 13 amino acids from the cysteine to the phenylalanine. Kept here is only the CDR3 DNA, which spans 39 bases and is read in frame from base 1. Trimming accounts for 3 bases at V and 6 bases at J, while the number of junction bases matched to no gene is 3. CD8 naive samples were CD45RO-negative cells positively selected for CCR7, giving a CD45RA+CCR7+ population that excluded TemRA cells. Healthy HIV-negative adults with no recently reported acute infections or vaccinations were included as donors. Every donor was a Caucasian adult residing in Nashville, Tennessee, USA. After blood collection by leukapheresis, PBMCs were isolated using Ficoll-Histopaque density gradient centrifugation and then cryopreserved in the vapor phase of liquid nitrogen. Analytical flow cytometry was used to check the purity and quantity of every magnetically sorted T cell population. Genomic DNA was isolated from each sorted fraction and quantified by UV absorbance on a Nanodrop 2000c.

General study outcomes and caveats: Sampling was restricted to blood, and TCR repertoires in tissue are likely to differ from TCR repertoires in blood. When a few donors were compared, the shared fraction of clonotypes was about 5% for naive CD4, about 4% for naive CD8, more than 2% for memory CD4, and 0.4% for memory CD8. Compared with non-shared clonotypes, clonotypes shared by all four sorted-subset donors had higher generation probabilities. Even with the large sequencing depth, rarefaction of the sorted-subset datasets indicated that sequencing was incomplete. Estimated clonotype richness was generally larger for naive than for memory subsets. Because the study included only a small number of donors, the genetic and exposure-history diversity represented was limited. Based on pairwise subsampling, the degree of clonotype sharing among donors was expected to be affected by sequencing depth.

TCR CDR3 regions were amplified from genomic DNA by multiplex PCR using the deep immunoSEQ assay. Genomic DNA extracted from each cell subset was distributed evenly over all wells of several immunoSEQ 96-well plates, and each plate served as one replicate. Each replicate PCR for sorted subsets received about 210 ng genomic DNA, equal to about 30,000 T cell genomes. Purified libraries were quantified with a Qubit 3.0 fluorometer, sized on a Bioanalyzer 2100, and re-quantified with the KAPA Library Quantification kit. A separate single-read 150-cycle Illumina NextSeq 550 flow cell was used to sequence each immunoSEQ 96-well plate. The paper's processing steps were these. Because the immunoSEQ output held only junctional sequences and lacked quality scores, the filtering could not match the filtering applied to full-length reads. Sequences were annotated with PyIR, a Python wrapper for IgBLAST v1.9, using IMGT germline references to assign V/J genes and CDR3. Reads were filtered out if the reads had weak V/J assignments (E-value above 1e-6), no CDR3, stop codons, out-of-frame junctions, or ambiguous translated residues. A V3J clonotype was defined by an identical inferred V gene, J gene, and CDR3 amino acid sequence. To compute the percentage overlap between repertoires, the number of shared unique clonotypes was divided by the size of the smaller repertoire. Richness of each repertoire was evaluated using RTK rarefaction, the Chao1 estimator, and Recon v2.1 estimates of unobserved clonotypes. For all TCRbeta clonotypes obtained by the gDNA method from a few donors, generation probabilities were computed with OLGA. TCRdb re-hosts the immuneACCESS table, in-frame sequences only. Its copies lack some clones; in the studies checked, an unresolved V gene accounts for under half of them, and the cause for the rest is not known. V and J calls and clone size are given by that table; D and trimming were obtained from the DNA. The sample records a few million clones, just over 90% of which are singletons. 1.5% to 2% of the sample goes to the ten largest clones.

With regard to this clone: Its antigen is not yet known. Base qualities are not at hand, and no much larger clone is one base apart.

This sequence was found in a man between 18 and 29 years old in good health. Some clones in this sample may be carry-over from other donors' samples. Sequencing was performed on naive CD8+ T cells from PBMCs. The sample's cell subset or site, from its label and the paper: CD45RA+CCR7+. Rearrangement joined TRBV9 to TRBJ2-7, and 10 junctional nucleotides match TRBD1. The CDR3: CASSGDRGIEQYF. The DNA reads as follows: TGTGCCAGCAGCGGGGACAGGGGAATCGAGCAGTACTTC.